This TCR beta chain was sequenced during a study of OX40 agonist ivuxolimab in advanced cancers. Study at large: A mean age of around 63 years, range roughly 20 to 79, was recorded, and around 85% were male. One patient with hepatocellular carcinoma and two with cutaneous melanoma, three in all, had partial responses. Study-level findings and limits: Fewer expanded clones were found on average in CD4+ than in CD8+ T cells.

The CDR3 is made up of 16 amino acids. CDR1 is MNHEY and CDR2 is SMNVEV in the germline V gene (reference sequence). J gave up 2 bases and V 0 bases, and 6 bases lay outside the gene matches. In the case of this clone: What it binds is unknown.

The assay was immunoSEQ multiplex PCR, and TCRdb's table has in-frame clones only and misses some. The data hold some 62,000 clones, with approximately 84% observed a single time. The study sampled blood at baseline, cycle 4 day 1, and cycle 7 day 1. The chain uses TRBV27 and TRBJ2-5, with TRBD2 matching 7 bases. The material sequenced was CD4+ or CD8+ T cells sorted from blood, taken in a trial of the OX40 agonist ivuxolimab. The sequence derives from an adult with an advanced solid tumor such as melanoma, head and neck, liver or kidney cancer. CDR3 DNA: TGTGCCAGCAGTTTATCTCCAGGACTAGGACAAGAGACCCAGTACTTC. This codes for CASSLSPGLGQETQYF.